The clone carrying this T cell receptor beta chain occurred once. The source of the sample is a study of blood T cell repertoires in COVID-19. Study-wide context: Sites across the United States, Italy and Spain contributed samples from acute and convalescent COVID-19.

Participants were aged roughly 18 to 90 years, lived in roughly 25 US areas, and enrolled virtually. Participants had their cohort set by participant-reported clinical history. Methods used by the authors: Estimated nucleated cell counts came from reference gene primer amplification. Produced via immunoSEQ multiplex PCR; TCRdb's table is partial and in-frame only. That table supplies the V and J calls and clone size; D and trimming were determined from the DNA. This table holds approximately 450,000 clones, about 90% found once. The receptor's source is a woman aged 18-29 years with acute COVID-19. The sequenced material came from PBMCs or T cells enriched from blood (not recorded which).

The CDR3 DNA is TGTGCCAGTAGCAGGGACAGGGTGGCCAAAAACATTCAGTACTTC. Translated: CASSRDRVAKNIQYF. This chain uses TRBV19 with TRBJ2-4, with 9 nucleotides matching TRBD1. Germline V gene sequence: CDR1 LNHDA, CDR2 SQIVND (reference sequence). Unmatched junction bases numbered 4, after V lost 6 bases and J lost 1 base. This CDR3 region has 15 residues.